This T cell receptor beta chain came from a study of OX40 agonist ivuxolimab in advanced cancers. Between the trimmed V and J ends, which lost 3 bases and 7 bases, there was a span of 13 bases. There are 13 residues in the CDR3. CDR1 is MDHEN and CDR2 is SYDVKM in the germline V gene. Sequenced by immunoSEQ multiplex PCR; TCRdb stores in-frame clones only, minus some. The sample has tens of thousands of clones, 90% to 95% seen once. This chain links TRBV28 with TRBJ2-7; no reliable D call. The material was CD4+ or CD8+ T cells sorted from blood, obtained in a trial of the OX40 agonist ivuxolimab. This clonotype was sampled from an adult with an advanced solid tumor such as melanoma, head and neck, liver or kidney cancer. CDR3 in DNA: TGTGCCAGCAGTTTGAAAGGACCCCCGGAGCAGTACTTC. Its protein is CASSLKGPPEQYF.